This T cell receptor (beta chain) originates from a study of T cell responses to AZD1222 COVID-19 vaccine. In regard to this clone: Antigen unknown.

Assay: immunoSEQ multiplex PCR; the TCRdb copy retains only in-frame clones and omits some. The sample includes 130,000 or so clones, just over 90% of them seen just once. V was pared by 3 bases and J by 0 bases, with 8 bases between. Germline CDR1 is SGHDN and CDR2 is FVKESK. The CDR3 covers 15 residues. Regarding the study as a whole: The study identified only a handful of AZD1222 recipients as seropositive at baseline. Only after the peak T cell response were repertoires sampled. Regions left unmutated in variants are reportedly the target of nearly half of spike-specific TCRs. Spike as a whole was targeted by vaccine-associated CD4 TCRs, dominant at 160-218 and 743-854.

This sample comprised peripheral blood, obtained on day 0 of MenACWY control vaccination. This rearrangement joins TRBV14 to TRBJ1-4, with unresolved D. This TCR came from an adult in good health. This CDR3 is CASSHLGATNEKLFF. DNA for the CDR3: TGTGCCAGCAGCCATCTTGGGGCAACTAATGAAAAACTGTTTTTT. Full variable domain (missing parts from reference TRBV14 and TRBJ1-4): EAGVTQFPSHSVIEKGQTVTLRCDPISGHDNLYWYRRVMGKEIKFLLHFVKESKQDESGMPNNRFLAERTGGTYSTLKVQPAELEDSGVYFCASSHLGATNEKLFFGSGTQLSVL.